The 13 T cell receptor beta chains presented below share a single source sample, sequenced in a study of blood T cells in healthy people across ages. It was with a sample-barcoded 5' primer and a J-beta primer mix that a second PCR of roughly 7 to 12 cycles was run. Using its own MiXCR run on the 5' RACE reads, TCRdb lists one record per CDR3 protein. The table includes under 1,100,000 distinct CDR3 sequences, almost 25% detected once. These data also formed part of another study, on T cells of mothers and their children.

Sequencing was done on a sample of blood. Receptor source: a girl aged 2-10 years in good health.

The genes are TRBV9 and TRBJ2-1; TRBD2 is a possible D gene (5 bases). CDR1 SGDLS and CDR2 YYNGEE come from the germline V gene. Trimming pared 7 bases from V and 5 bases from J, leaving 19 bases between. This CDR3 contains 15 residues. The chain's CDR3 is CASSLGEQTNNEQFF. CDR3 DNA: TGTGCCAGCTCACTAGGTGAGCAGACCAACAATGAGCAGTTCTTC. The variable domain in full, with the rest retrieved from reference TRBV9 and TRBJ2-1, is DSGVTQTPKHLITATGQRVTLRCSPRSGDLSVYWYQQSLDQGLQFLIQYYNGEERAKGNILERFSAQQFPDLHSELNLSSLELGDSALYFCASSLGEQTNNEQFFGPGTRLTVL.

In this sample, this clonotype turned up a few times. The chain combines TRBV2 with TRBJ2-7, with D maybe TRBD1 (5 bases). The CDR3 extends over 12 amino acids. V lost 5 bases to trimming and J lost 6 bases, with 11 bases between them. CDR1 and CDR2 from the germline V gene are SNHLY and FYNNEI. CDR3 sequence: CASSSRTTEQYF. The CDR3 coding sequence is TGTGCCAGCAGTAGTCGGACAACCGAGCAGTACTTC.

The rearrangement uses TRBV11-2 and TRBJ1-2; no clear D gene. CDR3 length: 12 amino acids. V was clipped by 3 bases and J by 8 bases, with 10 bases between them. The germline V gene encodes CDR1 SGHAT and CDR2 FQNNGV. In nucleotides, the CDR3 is TGTGCCAGCAGCTTTGAACACAACGGCTACACCTTC. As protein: CASSFEHNGYTF.

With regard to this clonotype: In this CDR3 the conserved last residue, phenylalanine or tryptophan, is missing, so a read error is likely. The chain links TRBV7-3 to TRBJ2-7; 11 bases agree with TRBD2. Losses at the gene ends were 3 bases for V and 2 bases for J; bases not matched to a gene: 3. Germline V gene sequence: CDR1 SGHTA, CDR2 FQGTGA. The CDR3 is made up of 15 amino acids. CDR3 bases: TGTGCCAGCAGCTTTATAGCGGGAGGGCCCTACGAGCAGTACTCC. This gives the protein CASSFIAGGPYEQYS.

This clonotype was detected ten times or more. CDR3 coding DNA: TGTGCCAGCAGCTTAGCAGGCAACATTCAGTACTTC. This codes for CASSLAGNIQYF. V usage is TRBV7-2 and J usage is TRBJ2-4; no reliable D call. V lost 0 bases and J 7 bases, leaving 4 bases between the germline ends. This CDR3 has 12 amino acids. Germline V gene sequence: CDR1 SGHTA, CDR2 FQGNSA.

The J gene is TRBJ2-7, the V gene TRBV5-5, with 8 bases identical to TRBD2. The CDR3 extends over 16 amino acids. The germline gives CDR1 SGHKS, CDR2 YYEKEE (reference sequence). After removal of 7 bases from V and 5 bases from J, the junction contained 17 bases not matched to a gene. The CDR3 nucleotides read TGTGCCAGCGGCTGGGAGCCTGGACTAGCTAGTGACGAGCAGTACTTC. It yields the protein CASGWEPGLASDEQYF.

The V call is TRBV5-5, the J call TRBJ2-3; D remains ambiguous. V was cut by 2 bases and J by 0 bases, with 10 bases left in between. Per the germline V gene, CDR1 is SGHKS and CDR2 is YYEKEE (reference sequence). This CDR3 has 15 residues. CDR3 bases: TGTGCCAGCAGCTTTTACGGGCAAAGCACAGATACGCAGTATTTT. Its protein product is CASSFYGQSTDTQYF.

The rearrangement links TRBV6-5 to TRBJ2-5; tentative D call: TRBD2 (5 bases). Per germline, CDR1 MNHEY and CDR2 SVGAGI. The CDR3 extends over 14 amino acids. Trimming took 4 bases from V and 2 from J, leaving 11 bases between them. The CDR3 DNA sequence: TGTGCCAGCAGTTCGACGGACTTTCAAGAGACCCAGTACTTC. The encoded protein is CASSSTDFQETQYF.

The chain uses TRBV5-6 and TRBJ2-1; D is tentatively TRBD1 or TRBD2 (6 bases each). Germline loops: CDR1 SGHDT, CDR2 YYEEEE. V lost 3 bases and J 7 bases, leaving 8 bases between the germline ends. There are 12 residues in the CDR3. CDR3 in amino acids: CASSWGANEQFF. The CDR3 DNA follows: TGTGCCAGCAGCTGGGGGGCTAATGAGCAGTTCTTC.

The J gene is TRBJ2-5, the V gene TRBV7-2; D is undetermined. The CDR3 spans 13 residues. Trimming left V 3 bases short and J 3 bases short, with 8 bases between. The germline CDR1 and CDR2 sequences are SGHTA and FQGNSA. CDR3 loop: CASSFRTEETQYF. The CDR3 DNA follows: TGTGCCAGCAGCTTTCGGACGGAAGAGACCCAGTACTTC.

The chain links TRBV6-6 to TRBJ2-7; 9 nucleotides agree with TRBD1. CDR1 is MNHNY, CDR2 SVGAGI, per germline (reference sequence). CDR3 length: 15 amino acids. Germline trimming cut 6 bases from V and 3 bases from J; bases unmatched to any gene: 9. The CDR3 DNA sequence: TGTGCCAGCAGGGCCACAACAGGGGGCAACTACGAGCAGTACTTC. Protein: CASRATTGGNYEQYF.

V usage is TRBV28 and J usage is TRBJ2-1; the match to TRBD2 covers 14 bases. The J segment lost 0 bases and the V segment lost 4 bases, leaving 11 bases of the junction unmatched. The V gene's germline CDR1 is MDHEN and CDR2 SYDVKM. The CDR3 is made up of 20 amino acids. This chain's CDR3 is CASSSRLRGTSGSSYNEQFF. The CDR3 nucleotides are TGTGCCAGCAGTTCCAGGCTGAGGGGGACTAGCGGGAGCTCCTACAATGAGCAGTTCTTC.

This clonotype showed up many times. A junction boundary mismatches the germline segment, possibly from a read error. The CDR3 region has the DNA TGCGCCAGCAGCTTCTCAACTAATGAAAAACTGTTTTTT. Translation: CASSFSTNEKLFF. The V call is TRBV12-3 or TRBV12-4, the J call TRBJ1-4, with no clear D. The CDR3 is 13 amino acids.